This T cell receptor (beta chain) was obtained from a study of blood T cell repertoires in COVID-19. Study details: Samples of COVID-19 (acute and convalescent) were obtained from the United States, Italy and Spain. From T cells, B-cell-depleted T cells, or PBMCs came the material, which was cDNA or gDNA.

Per the study methods: Researchers report that nucleated cell counts were estimated from reference gene primer amplification. Sequencing used immunoSEQ multiplex PCR; TCRdb keeps in-frame clones, though not all of them. The DNA gave D and trimming, while V, J and clone size come from that table. Of around 110,000 clones in the sample, more than 75% are singletons; the top ten hold roughly 7.9%. Germline V CDR1 and CDR2: SEHNR, FQNEAQ (reference sequence). V was pared by 6 bases and J by 2 bases, with 5 bases of the junction left unmatched. The CDR3 sequence is 14 residues long. J is TRBJ2-5 and V is TRBV7-9, with TRBD2 matching 8 bases. The sequencing sample was made of peripheral blood. This clonotype originated in a man aged 70 or older with acute or convalescent COVID-19. CDR3 protein: CASSRGGAQETQYF. The CDR3 DNA follows: TGTGCCAGCAGTCGGGGGGGTGCTCAAGAGACCCAGTACTTC.